This T cell receptor beta chain was profiled in a study of blood T cell repertoires in COVID-19. The CDR3 is made up of 14 amino acids. V shed 4 bases and J shed 0 bases, with 6 bases lying between them. The germline V gene has CDR1 SNHLY and CDR2 FYNNEI. Sequencing was performed with immunoSEQ multiplex PCR; in TCRdb, only in-frame clones are kept and a portion is missing. Of approximately 460,000 clones listed, approximately 89% are singletons. What was sequenced was peripheral blood. The chain is built from TRBV2 and TRBJ2-2, with unresolved D. The clonotype comes from a man between 18 and 35 years old with COVID-19, enrolled during active disease. The chain's CDR3 is CASSVEANTGELFF. CDR3 coding DNA: TGTGCCAGCAGTGTAGAGGCGAACACCGGGGAGCTGTTTTTT.